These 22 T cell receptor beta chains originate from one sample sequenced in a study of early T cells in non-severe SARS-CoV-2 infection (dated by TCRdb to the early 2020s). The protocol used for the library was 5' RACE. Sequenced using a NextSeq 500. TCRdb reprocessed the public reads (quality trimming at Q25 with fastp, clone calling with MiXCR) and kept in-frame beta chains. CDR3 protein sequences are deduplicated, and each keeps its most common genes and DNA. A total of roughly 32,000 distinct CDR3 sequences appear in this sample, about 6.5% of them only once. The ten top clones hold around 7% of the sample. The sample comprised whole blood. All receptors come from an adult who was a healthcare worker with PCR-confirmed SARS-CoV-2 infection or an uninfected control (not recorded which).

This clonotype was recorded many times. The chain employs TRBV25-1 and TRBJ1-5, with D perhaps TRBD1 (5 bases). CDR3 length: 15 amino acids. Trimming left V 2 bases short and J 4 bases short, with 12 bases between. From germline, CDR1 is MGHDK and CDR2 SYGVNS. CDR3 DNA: TGTGCCAGCAGTGAAACCGGGGCTGGGAATCAGCCCCAGCATTTT. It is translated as CASSETGAGNQPQHF.

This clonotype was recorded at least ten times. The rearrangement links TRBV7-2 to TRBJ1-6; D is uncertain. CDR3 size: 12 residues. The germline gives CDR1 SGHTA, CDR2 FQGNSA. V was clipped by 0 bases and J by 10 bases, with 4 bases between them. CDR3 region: CASSLAESPLHF. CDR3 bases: TGTGCCAGCAGCTTAGCGGAGTCACCCCTCCACTTT. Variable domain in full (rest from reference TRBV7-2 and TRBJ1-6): GAGVSQSPSNKVTEKGKDVELRCDPISGHTALYWYRQSLGQGLEFLIYFQGNSAPDKSGLPSDRFSAERTGGSVSTLTIQRTQQEDSAVYLCASSLAESPLHFGNGTRLTVT.

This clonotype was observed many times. CDR3 sequence: CASSGVFQESYEQYF. DNA for the CDR3: TGTGCCAGCAGTGGGGTCTTTCAGGAATCCTACGAGCAGTACTTC. This chain links TRBV25-1 with TRBJ2-7; D is unclear. Per germline, CDR1 MGHDK and CDR2 SYGVNS. Trimming took off 4 bases at V and 1 base at J, with 14 bases between the two ends. The length of the CDR3 is 15 residues.

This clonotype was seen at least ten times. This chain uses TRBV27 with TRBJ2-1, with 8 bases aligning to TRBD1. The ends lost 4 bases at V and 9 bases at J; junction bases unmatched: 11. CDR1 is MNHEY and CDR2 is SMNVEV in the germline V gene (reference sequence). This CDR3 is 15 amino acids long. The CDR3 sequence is CASSYDRQGSGEQFF. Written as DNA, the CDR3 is TGTGCCAGCAGTTACGATCGACAGGGGTCCGGTGAGCAGTTCTTC.

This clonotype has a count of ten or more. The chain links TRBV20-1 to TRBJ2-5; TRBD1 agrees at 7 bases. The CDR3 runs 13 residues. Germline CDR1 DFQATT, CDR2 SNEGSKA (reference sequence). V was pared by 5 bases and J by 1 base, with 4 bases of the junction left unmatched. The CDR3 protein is CSAQTGVQETQYF. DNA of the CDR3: TGCAGTGCTCAAACAGGGGTCCAAGAGACCCAGTACTTC.

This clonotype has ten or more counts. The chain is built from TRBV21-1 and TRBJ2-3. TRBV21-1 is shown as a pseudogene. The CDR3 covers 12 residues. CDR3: CASSKVEDTQYF. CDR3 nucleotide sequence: TGTGCCAGCAGCAAGGTTGAAGATACGCAGTATTTT.

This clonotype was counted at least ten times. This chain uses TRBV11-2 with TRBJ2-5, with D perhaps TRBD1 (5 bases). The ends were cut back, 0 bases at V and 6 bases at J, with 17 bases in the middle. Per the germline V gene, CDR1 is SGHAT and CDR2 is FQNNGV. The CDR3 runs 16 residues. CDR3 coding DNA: TGTGCCAGCAGCTTAGATATCGGGCAGGGCCCACAGACCCAGTACTTC. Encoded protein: CASSLDIGQGPQTQYF.

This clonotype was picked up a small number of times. The CDR3 loop is CASSRDRDNEQFF. CDR3 bases: TGCGCCAGCAGCCGGGACCGAGACAATGAGCAGTTCTTC. The chain uses TRBV5-1 and TRBJ2-1; D might be TRBD1 or TRBD2, each matching 5 bases. Trimming left V 4 bases short and J 5 bases short, with 10 bases between. The CDR3 loop spans 13 amino acids. Per the germline V gene, CDR1 is SGHRS and CDR2 is YFSETQ. Combining the CDR3 with reference TRBV5-1 and TRBJ2-1 gives the whole variable domain KAGVTQTPRYLIKTRGQQVTLSCSPISGHRSVSWYQQTPGQGLQFLFEYFSETQRNKGNFPGRFSGRQFSNSRSEMNVSTLELGDSALYLCASSRDRDNEQFFGPGTRLTVL.

Here the CDR3 DNA reads TGTGCCAGCAGCTGGGGCCACCGGGCGGGCGAGACCCAGTACTTC. This encodes CASSWGHRAGETQYF. The chain recombines TRBV12-3 or TRBV12-4 with TRBJ2-5; possibly TRBD1 or TRBD2 for D (5 bases each). V lost 6 bases and J 5 bases, leaving 19 bases between the germline ends. The CDR3 is made up of 15 amino acids.

The CDR3 DNA sequence: TGCAGTGCTGTGGGGGGGGGCACAGATACGCAGTATTTT. This translates into CSAVGGGTDTQYF. The V and J genes are TRBV20-1 and TRBJ2-3; 7 nucleotides line up with TRBD2. The CDR3 loop spans 13 amino acids. The V segment lost 5 bases and the J segment 1 base; nucleotides outside the gene matches: 3. Germline loops: CDR1 DFQATT, CDR2 SNEGSKA (reference sequence).

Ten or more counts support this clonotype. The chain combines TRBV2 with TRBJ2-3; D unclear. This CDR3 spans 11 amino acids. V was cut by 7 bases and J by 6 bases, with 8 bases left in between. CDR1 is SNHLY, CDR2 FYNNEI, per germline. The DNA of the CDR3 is TGTGCCAGCACTATAGGCGATACGCAGTATTTT. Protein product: CASTIGDTQYF.

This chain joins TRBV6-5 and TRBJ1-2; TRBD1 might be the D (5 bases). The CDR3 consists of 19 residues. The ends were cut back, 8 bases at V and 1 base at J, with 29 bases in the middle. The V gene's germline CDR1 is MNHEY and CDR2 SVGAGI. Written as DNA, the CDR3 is TGTGCCAGCGCTGGGGGAGGGAGAGGATATACCGGTTTTAACTATGGCTACACCTTC. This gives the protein CASAGGGRGYTGFNYGYTF.

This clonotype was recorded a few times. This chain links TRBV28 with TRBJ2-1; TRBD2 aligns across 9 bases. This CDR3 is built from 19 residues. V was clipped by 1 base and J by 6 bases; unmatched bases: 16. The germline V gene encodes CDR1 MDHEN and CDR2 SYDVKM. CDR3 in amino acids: CASSLLRGGRLPPPNEQFF. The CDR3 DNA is TGTGCCAGCAGTTTATTGCGGGGGGGCAGGTTACCTCCACCCAATGAGCAGTTCTTC. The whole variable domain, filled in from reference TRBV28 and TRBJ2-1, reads DVKVTQSSRYLVKRTGEKVFLECVQDMDHENMFWYRQDPGLGLRLIYFSYDVKMKEKGDIPEGYSVSREKKERFSLILESASTNQTSMYLCASSLLRGGRLPPPNEQFFGPGTRLTVL.

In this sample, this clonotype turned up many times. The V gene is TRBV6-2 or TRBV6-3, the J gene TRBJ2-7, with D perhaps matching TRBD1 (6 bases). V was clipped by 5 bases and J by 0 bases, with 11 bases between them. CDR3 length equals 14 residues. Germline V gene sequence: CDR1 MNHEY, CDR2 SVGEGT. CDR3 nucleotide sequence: TGTGCCAGCAGTGACCCGGGACACTCCTACGAGCAGTACTTC. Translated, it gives CASSDPGHSYEQYF.

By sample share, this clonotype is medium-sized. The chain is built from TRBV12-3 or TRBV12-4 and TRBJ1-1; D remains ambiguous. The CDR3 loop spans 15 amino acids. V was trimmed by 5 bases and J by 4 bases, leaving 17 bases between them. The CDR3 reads CASSPEKGLITEAFF. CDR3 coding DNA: TGTGCCAGCAGTCCCGAAAAGGGTCTAATCACTGAAGCTTTCTTT.

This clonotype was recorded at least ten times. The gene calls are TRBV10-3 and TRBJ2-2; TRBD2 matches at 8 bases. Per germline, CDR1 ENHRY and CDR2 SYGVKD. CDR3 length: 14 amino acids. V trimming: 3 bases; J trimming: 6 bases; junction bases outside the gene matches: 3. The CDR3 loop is CAISDGGAAGELFF. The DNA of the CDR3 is TGTGCCATCAGTGACGGGGGGGCCGCCGGGGAGCTGTTTTTT.

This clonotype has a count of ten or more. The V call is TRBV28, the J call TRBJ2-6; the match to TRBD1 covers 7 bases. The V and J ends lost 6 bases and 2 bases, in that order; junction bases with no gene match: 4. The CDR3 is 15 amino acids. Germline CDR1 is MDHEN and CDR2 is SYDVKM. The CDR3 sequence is CASRTGTAGANVLTF. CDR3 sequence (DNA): TGTGCCAGCAGGACCGGGACAGCTGGGGCCAACGTCCTGACTTTC.

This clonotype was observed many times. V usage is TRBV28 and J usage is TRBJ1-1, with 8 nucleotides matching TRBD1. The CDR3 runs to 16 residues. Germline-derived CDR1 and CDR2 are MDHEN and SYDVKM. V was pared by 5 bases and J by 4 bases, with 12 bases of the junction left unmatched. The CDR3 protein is CASSPSRTGKSTEAFF. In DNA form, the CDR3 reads TGTGCCAGCAGTCCATCTCGGACAGGGAAATCCACTGAAGCTTTCTTT. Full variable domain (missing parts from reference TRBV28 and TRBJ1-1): DVKVTQSSRYLVKRTGEKVFLECVQDMDHENMFWYRQDPGLGLRLIYFSYDVKMKEKGDIPEGYSVSREKKERFSLILESASTNQTSMYLCASSPSRTGKSTEAFFGQGTRLTVV.

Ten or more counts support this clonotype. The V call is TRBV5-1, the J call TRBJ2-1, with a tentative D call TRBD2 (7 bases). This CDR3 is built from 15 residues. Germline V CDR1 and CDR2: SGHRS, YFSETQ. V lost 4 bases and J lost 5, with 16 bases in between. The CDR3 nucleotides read TGCGCCAGCAGCCCCCGGGGGGCCGGCGACAATGAGCAGTTCTTC. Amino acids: CASSPRGAGDNEQFF.

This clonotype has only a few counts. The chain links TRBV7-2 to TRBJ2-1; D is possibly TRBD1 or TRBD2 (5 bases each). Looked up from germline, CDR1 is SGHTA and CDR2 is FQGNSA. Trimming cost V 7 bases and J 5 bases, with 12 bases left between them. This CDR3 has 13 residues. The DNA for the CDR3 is TGTGCCAGCACTAGCCGCAGGGACAATGAGCAGTTCTTC. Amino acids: CASTSRRDNEQFF.

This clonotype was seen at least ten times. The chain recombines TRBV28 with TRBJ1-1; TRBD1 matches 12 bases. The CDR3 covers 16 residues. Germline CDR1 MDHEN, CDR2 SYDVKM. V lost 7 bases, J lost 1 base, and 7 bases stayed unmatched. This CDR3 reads CASTNRDRGPNTEAFF. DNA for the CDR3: TGTGCCAGCACCAACCGGGACAGGGGGCCGAACACTGAAGCTTTCTTT.

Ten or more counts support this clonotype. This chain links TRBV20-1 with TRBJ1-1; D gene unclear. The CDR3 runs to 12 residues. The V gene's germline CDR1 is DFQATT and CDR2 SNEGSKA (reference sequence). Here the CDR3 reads CRPYKGNTEAFF. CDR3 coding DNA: TGCAGGCCCTACAAGGGGAACACTGAAGCTTTCTTT.